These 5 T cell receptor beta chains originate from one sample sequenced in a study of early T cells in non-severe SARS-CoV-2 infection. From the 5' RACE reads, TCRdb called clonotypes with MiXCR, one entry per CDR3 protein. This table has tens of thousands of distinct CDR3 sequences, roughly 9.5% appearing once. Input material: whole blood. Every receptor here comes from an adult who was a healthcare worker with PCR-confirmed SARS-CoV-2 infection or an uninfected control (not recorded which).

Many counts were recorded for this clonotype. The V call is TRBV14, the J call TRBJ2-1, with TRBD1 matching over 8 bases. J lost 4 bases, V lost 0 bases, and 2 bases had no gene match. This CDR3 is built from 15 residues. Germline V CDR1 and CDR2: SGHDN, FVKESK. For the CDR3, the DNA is TGTGCCAGCAGCCAAGACAGGGGGCCGTACAATGAGCAGTTCTTC. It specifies CASSQDRGPYNEQFF. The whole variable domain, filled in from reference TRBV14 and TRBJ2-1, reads EAGVTQFPSHSVIEKGQTVTLRCDPISGHDNLYWYRRVMGKEIKFLLHFVKESKQDESGMPNNRFLAERTGGTYSTLKVQPAELEDSGVYFCASSQDRGPYNEQFFGPGTRLTVL.

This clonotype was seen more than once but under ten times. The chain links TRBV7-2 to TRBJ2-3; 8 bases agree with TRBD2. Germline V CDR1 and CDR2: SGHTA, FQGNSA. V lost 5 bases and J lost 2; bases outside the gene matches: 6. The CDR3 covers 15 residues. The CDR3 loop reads CASSPRGGSTDTQYF. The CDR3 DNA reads TGTGCCAGCAGCCCCCGGGGGGGATCCACAGATACGCAGTATTTT.

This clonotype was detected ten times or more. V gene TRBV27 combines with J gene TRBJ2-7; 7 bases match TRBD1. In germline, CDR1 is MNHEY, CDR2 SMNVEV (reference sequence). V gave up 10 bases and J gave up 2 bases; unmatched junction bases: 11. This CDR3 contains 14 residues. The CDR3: CATRKGTAAYEQYF. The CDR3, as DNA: TGTGCCACCCGCAAAGGGACAGCAGCCTACGAGCAGTACTTC.

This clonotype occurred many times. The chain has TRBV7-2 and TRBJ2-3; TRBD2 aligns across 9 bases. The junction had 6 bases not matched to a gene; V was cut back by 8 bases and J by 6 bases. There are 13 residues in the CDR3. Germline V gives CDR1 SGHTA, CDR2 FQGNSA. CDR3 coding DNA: TGTGCCAGCTGGGCGGGAGGGGGTGATACGCAGTATTTT. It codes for CASWAGGGDTQYF. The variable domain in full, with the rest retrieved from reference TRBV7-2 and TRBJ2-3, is GAGVSQSPSNKVTEKGKDVELRCDPISGHTALYWYRQSLGQGLEFLIYFQGNSAPDKSGLPSDRFSAERTGGSVSTLTIQRTQQEDSAVYLCASWAGGGDTQYFGPGTRLTVL.

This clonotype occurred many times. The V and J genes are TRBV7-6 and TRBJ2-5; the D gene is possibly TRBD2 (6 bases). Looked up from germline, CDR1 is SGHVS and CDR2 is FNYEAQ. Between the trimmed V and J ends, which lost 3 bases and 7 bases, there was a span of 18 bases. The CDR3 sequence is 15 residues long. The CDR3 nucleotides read TGTGCCAGCAGCTTTTCAGGGACTGGATCGGGGACCCAGTACTTC. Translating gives CASSFSGTGSGTQYF.